The source of this T cell receptor (beta chain) is a study of blood T cell repertoires in COVID-19 (TCRdb year 2020). The study in broad terms: Recovered participants in ImmuneRACE Cohort 3 were defined by two consecutive negative NP/OP PCR tests, clearance by a healthcare professional, or resolution of symptoms. Samples from collaborators originated in the United States, Italy and Spain and spanned both the acute and convalescent phases of COVID-19. The material from the prospective study consisted of cDNA or gDNA derived from T cells, B-cell-depleted T cells, or PBMCs. Deeply sampled blood TCRbeta repertoires from subjects exposed to, actively infected with, or recovered from COVID-19 were included in the dataset. A freely available public database, intended as a resource for researchers studying the immune response to SARS-CoV-2, is where the repertoires were released. Samples were obtained from the ongoing ImmuneRACE study (first 160 participants) and from about 1,300 subjects provided by 6 global collaborators. Sample metadata almost always included a de-identified subject ID, COVID-19 status, age in years and sex. Where available, HLA class I and class II types were taken from metadata supplied by the sample provider and were not determined by assay-based typing. Findings and caveats that apply to the study as a whole: How much clinical and demographic metadata was included differed by source and by participant, and the metadata was provided uncurated.

Participants in the prospective study were aged roughly 18 to 89 years, lived in approximately 26 United States geographic areas, and enrolled through a virtual design. In the prospective study, participants were assigned to cohorts based on the clinical history participants reported in a screening survey and a study questionnaire. In the prospective study, whole blood, serum and a nasopharyngeal or oropharyngeal swab were collected from each participant by mobile phlebotomists. Additional blood draws and questionnaires over an approximately two-month period could optionally be provided by prospective study participants. Prospective study blood samples were shipped either frozen or at room temperature before DNA extraction. TCRbeta CDR3 regions were amplified from genomic DNA by means of the immunoSEQ Assay, a bias-controlled multiplex PCR. Per the source publication's procedure: Within the assay, amplification of reference gene primers was used to estimate how many nucleated cells each sample contained. To quantify the absolute abundance of each unique TCRbeta CDR3 rearrangement, sequence reads were collapsed and filtered. For each sample, productive Simpson clonality was calculated as the square root of Simpson's diversity index over productive rearrangements. TCRdb carries this immuneACCESS record with in-frame sequences only. Its versions omit some clonotypes, under half of them owing to an unresolved V gene in the studies checked, with the rest unexplained. That table supplies the V and J calls and clone size; D and trimming were determined from the DNA. The sample table holds 250,000 to 300,000 clones, of which around 89% were seen once. The ten largest clones add up to 2% to 2.5% of the sample.

The junction shows trimming of 6 bases on V and 4 bases on J, plus 15 bases between the germline ends. As encoded in the germline V gene, CDR1 is MNHEY while CDR2 is SVGEGT. CDR3 length: 15 amino acids, cysteine to phenylalanine. The kept DNA is CDR3 alone, 45 bases in frame from the first base. This clone came up once. Its antigen is currently not known. No much larger clonotype is one base removed from it; base qualities were not supplied. The TCR was taken from a woman aged 60-70 years in a cohort exposed to, infected with or recovered from COVID-19 (not recorded which). The material sequenced was PBMCs or T cells enriched from blood (not recorded which). The chain employs TRBV6-2 or TRBV6-3 and TRBJ2-2; TRBD2 could be the D gene, as 6 bases match. Here the CDR3 is given as CASSRTGAGTGELFF. The DNA sequence reads TGTGCCAGCAGCCGGACGGGAGCGGGCACCGGGGAGCTGTTTTTT.